These 29 T cell receptor beta chains share one sample of origin, sequenced in a study of cytotoxic CD8 clonotypes in ibrutinib-treated CLL. Measured with immunoSEQ multiplex PCR; TCRdb has only the in-frame clones, and not every one. The data show around 300,000 clones, with 70% to 80% seen just once and 5.5% to 8% held by the top ten. The sequences come from PBMCs, collected before ibrutinib treatment. The receptors were sampled from a human donor with chronic lymphocytic leukemia.

The V gene is TRBV6-1, the J gene TRBJ1-4; D not resolved. Germline CDR1 is MNHNS and CDR2 is SASEGT. Trimming stripped 3 bases from V and 5 bases from J, with 4 bases between. The CDR3 length is 12 residues. The CDR3 nucleotides are TGTGCCAGCAGTGATGGGAATGAAAAACTGTTTTTT. Translated: CASSDGNEKLFF.

The rearrangement links TRBV28 to TRBJ1-5; 8 nucleotides line up with TRBD1. CDR3 length: 14 amino acids. Trimming removed 6 bases from V and 7 bases from J; junction bases left unmatched: 8. CDR1 MDHEN and CDR2 SYDVKM come from the germline V gene. The CDR3 sequence: CASSIQGASQPQHF. The CDR3, as DNA: TGTGCCAGCAGCATTCAGGGGGCGAGCCAGCCCCAGCATTTT.

The chain combines TRBV4-2 with TRBJ2-7; 12 nucleotides line up with TRBD2. Germline CDR1 and CDR2: LGHNA and YNFKEQ. This CDR3 is 17 amino acids long. J gave up 6 bases and V 0 bases, and 9 bases lay outside the gene matches. In DNA, the CDR3 is TGTGCCAGCAGCCAAGAAACGGGACTAGCGGGTTCCAGCGAGCAGTACTTC. This encodes CASSQETGLAGSSEQYF.

The chain combines TRBV15 with TRBJ2-5; TRBD1 agrees at 7 bases. Germline V gives CDR1 LNHNV, CDR2 YYDKDF (reference sequence). The CDR3 totals 13 residues. J was trimmed by 4 bases and V by 5 bases; bases with no gene match: 4. This CDR3 reads CATSPTGPETQYF. The CDR3 region has the DNA TGTGCCACCAGCCCGACAGGGCCAGAGACCCAGTACTTC. Together with reference TRBV15 and TRBJ2-5, the CDR3 gives the full variable domain: DAMVIQNPRYQVTQFGKPVTLSCSQTLNHNVMYWYQQKSSQAPKLLFHYYDKDFNNEADTPDNFQSRRPNTSFCFLDIRSPGLGDTAMYLCATSPTGPETQYFGPGTRLLVL.

This clone was detected only a few times. The rearrangement links TRBV7-6 to TRBJ2-4, with D perhaps TRBD2 (5 bases). V dropped 5 bases and J dropped 12 bases, with 11 bases sitting between them. Germline V lookup: CDR1 SGHVS, CDR2 FNYEAQ. The CDR3 runs 11 residues. The CDR3 region is CASSRGSRQYF. Here the CDR3 DNA reads TGTGCCAGCAGCAGAGGGTCCCGTCAGTACTTC.

The rearrangement links TRBV7-7 to TRBJ2-1, with D maybe TRBD2 (6 bases). CDR1 SSHAT and CDR2 FNYEAQ come from the germline V gene (reference sequence). This CDR3 contains 15 residues. Here the CDR3 reads CAPTHWEVSYNEQFF. CDR3 sequence (DNA): TGTGCTCCCACCCATTGGGAGGTATCCTACAATGAGCAGTTCTTC.

The CDR3 sequence: CSVAQRTDSWFPNYGYTF. The CDR3, as DNA: TGCAGCGTTGCCCAGAGGACGGACAGTTGGTTCCCTAACTATGGCTACACCTTC. V gene TRBV29-1 combines with J gene TRBJ1-2; D may be TRBD1 (6 bases). Between the trimmed V and J ends, which lost 4 bases and 0 bases, there was a span of 24 bases. CDR1 and CDR2 from the germline V gene are SQVTM and ANQGSEA. The CDR3 has 18 amino acids.

CDR3 DNA sequence: TGCAGCGTTGGGGTACTGGGACAGGGGACCTATGGCTACACCTTC. This translates into CSVGVLGQGTYGYTF. J is TRBJ1-2 and V is TRBV29-1; 10 nucleotides agree with TRBD1. Germline values: CDR1 SQVTM, CDR2 ANQGSEA. The trim removed 4 bases at V and 4 bases at J, leaving 9 bases unmatched. The CDR3 runs 15 residues.

This clone occurred a few times. Other DNA sequences in the same sample also yield this CDR3. J is TRBJ1-1 and V is TRBV4-2, with D uncertain. The germline V gene encodes CDR1 LGHNA and CDR2 YNFKEQ. This CDR3 region has 12 residues. V was trimmed by 2 bases and J by 1 base, leaving 2 bases between them. In DNA form, the CDR3 reads TGTGCCAGCAGCCAACCGAACACTGAAGCTTTCTTT. Translating gives CASSQPNTEAFF.

J is TRBJ2-7 and V is TRBV4-3; D gene uncertain. CDR3 length: 15 residues. Germline CDR1 LGHNA, CDR2 YSLEER. V shed 1 base and J shed 0 bases, with 10 bases lying between them. This CDR3 is CASSQGLSVSYEQYF. The CDR3 DNA follows: TGCGCCAGCAGCCAAGGGCTGTCAGTCTCCTACGAGCAGTACTTC.

This rearrangement joins TRBV29-1 to TRBJ1-1; D perhaps matches TRBD1 (5 bases). This CDR3 contains 11 residues. Germline CDR1 and CDR2: SQVTM and ANQGSEA. Trimming removed 6 bases at V and 8 bases at J, with 13 bases between. The CDR3 reads CSVQRGPEAFF. The CDR3 bases are TGCAGCGTCCAAAGGGGACCCGAAGCTTTCTTT. The variable domain in full, with the rest retrieved from reference TRBV29-1 and TRBJ1-1, is SAVISQKPSRDICQRGTSLTIQCQVDSQVTMMFWYRQQPGQSLTLIATANQGSEATYESGFVIDKFPISRPNLTFSTLTVSNMSPEDSSIYLCSVQRGPEAFFGQGTRLTVV.

V usage is TRBV7-2 and J usage is TRBJ2-5; TRBD2 aligns across 14 bases. Germline lookup yields CDR1 SGHTA and CDR2 FQGNSA. The CDR3 loop spans 16 amino acids. The V gene end was trimmed by 4 bases and the J gene end by 4 bases; junction bases not matched to a gene: 5. DNA for the CDR3: TGTGCCAGCAGCTCGAGACTAGCGGGAGGGGGAGAGACCCAGTACTTC. It is translated as CASSSRLAGGGETQYF.

CDR3 region: CASSSSGRRTDTQYF. CDR3 nucleotides: TGTGCCAGCAGTTCGAGCGGGAGACGCACAGATACGCAGTATTTT. The rearrangement uses TRBV27 and TRBJ2-3; 8 bases are a match to TRBD2. After removal of 4 bases from V and 1 base from J, the junction contained 4 bases not matched to a gene. CDR1 is MNHEY and CDR2 is SMNVEV in the germline V gene (reference sequence). This CDR3 has 15 amino acids.

This sequence joins TRBV29-1 and TRBJ2-2, with TRBD1 matching 7 bases. From germline, CDR1 is SQVTM and CDR2 ANQGSEA. The J segment lost 1 base and the V segment lost 6 bases, leaving 2 bases of the junction unmatched. The CDR3 consists of 13 residues. For the CDR3, the DNA is TGCAGCGTCAGGACAGGGAACACCGGGGAGCTGTTTTTT. It translates to CSVRTGNTGELFF.

The chain uses TRBV18 and TRBJ2-3, with 7 bases identical to TRBD2. Germline V gene data show CDR1 as KGHSH and CDR2 as LQKENI. J was trimmed by 3 bases and V by 4 bases; bases with no gene match: 7. This CDR3 is 15 amino acids long. CDR3: CASSRRAGLTDTQYF. CDR3 DNA: TGTGCCAGCTCACGGCGAGCGGGACTAACAGATACGCAGTATTTT. The full variable domain, with the rest looked up from reference TRBV18 and TRBJ2-3, is NAGVMQNPRHLVRRRGQEARLRCSPMKGHSHVYWYRQLPEEGLKFMVYLQKENIIDESGMPKERFSAEFPKEGPSILRIQQVVRGDSAAYFCASSRRAGLTDTQYFGPGTRLTVL.

In its sample, this clone was seen once. The V and J genes are TRBV30 and TRBJ1-1; D is perhaps TRBD1 (5 bases). The CDR3 spans 13 residues. Germline V gives CDR1 GTSNPN, CDR2 SVGIG (reference sequence). The V end was cut by 2 bases, the J end by 4 bases, with 11 bases between. CDR3 DNA: TGTGCCTGGAGTCCAGGGATTTCCACTGAAGCTTTCTTT. Translated, it gives CAWSPGISTEAFF.

The CDR3 loop is CASSEVVSNQPQHF. CDR3 coding DNA: TGTGCCAGCAGTGAAGTGGTTAGCAATCAGCCCCAGCATTTT. This sequence joins TRBV2 and TRBJ1-5; D remains ambiguous. V lost 1 base to trimming and J lost 0 bases, with 4 bases between them. CDR1 and CDR2 from the germline V gene are SNHLY and FYNNEI. This CDR3 is built from 14 residues.

This chain connects TRBV28 to TRBJ2-2; unclear D gene. Trimming took 3 bases from V and 3 from J, leaving 5 bases between them. The V gene's germline CDR1 is MDHEN and CDR2 SYDVKM. The CDR3 totals 13 residues. The CDR3 sequence: CASSLGYTGELFF. The DNA of the CDR3 is TGTGCCAGCAGTTTGGGCTACACCGGGGAGCTGTTTTTT.

The rearrangement uses TRBV7-2 and TRBJ1-4; 9 bases are shared with TRBD1. The CDR3 consists of 13 residues. Losses at the gene ends were 6 bases for V and 8 bases for J; bases not matched to a gene: 4. Looked up from germline, CDR1 is SGHTA and CDR2 is FQGNSA. CDR3 DNA: TGTGCCAGCAGGAATGGACAGGGGGAAAAACTGTTTTTT. Protein: CASRNGQGEKLFF.

The V gene is TRBV4-2, the J gene TRBJ2-7, with 12 nucleotides matching TRBD2. Germline-derived CDR1 and CDR2 are LGHNA and YNFKEQ. Trimming removed 1 base from V and 3 bases from J; junction bases left unmatched: 1. The CDR3 sequence is 15 residues long. The CDR3 region has the DNA TGTGCCAGCAGCCAAGGGACTAGCGGGATCTACGAGCAGTACTTC. Protein: CASSQGTSGIYEQYF.

This sequence joins TRBV4-2 and TRBJ1-4; D gene ambiguous. CDR1 is LGHNA and CDR2 is YNFKEQ in the germline V gene. This CDR3 has 17 residues. V was cut by 1 base and J by 0 bases, with 12 bases left in between. The CDR3 region is CASSQARTLTTNEKLFF. The CDR3 nucleotides are TGTGCCAGCAGCCAAGCTAGGACGCTTACAACTAATGAAAAACTGTTTTTT.

V gene TRBV27 combines with J gene TRBJ1-5; D unresolved. Germline V lookup: CDR1 MNHEY, CDR2 SMNVEV (reference sequence). Trimming pared 4 bases from V and 3 bases from J, leaving 10 bases between. The CDR3 loop spans 14 amino acids. The CDR3 protein is CASSYSDSNQPQHF. Here the CDR3 DNA reads TGTGCCAGCAGTTATTCTGATTCCAATCAGCCCCAGCATTTT.

In DNA, the CDR3 is TGTGCCAGCAGGCTGGGGAGGGTAGCGGGAGGGAATGAGCAGTTCTTC. It encodes CASRLGRVAGGNEQFF. V and J are TRBV7-2 and TRBJ2-1, with 11 bases that match TRBD2. V shed 6 bases, J shed 7 bases, and the junction held 11 bases outside the gene matches. This CDR3 contains 16 residues. Germline V lookup: CDR1 SGHTA, CDR2 FQGNSA.

The chain joins TRBV7-2 to TRBJ1-5, with D perhaps TRBD1 (5 bases). With 2 bases removed from V and 0 bases from J, the gap between germline ends came to 14 bases. This CDR3 is built from 17 residues. CDR1 SGHTA and CDR2 FQGNSA come from the germline V gene. CDR3 bases: TGTGCCAGCAGCTTATGGGGACCGGGTTTTAGCAATCAGCCCCAGCATTTT. Amino acids: CASSLWGPGFSNQPQHF.

The table lists this clone with a count of one. The chain links TRBV27 to TRBJ2-7, with 7 bases matching TRBD2. In germline, CDR1 is MNHEY, CDR2 SMNVEV (reference sequence). V gave up 5 bases and J gave up 2 bases; unmatched junction bases: 9. The CDR3 runs 15 residues. The CDR3 sequence is CASSPLAGDPYEQYF. CDR3 bases: TGTGCCAGCAGTCCACTTGCGGGAGACCCCTACGAGCAGTACTTC.

This clone has a handful of counts. The chain has TRBV27 and TRBJ2-4; 11 nucleotides align to TRBD2. The CDR3 has 17 residues. Germline V gene data show CDR1 as MNHEY and CDR2 as SMNVEV (reference sequence). V shed 5 bases, J shed 0 bases, and the junction held 6 bases outside the gene matches. This chain's CDR3 is CASSKRLAGLAKNIQYF. The CDR3 DNA reads TGTGCCAGCAGTAAGAGACTAGCGGGACTAGCCAAAAACATTCAGTACTTC.

This chain joins TRBV28 and TRBJ1-1; 7 bases match TRBD1. With V trimmed by 4 bases and J by 4 bases, 9 bases remained unmatched. Per the germline V gene, CDR1 is MDHEN and CDR2 is SYDVKM. The CDR3 totals 15 residues. DNA for the CDR3: TGTGCCAGCAGTTCCCCGACAGGGCGGCCCACTGAAGCTTTCTTT. Translated: CASSSPTGRPTEAFF.

J is TRBJ2-2 and V is TRBV7-2; no definite D call. CDR1 is SGHTA and CDR2 is FQGNSA in the germline V gene. Trimming took 2 bases from V and 6 from J, leaving 10 bases between them. There are 14 residues in the CDR3. The CDR3 DNA reads TGTGCCAGCAGCTTAAGTCATCTCCCCGGGGAGCTGTTTTTT. It encodes CASSLSHLPGELFF.

The chain recombines TRBV5-1 with TRBJ2-1; 10 nucleotides match TRBD2. The CDR3 contains 16 residues. The germline CDR1 and CDR2 sequences are SGHRS and YFSETQ. V dropped 4 bases and J dropped 0; count of bases not matched to a gene: 4. CDR3 DNA sequence: TGCGCCAGCAGCCCCTGGACTAGCGGCTCCTACAATGAGCAGTTCTTC. This translates into CASSPWTSGSYNEQFF.